This T cell receptor (beta chain) was sequenced in a study of cytomegalovirus exposure and HLA in healthy donors. Study-level points and caveats: Reports showed the classifier diagnosing cytomegalovirus status with high specificity and sensitivity.

It was with 60 Vbeta and 13 Jbeta primers that the PCR ran. Sequenced by immunoSEQ multiplex PCR; TCRdb stores in-frame clones only, minus some. The sample holds more than 80,000 clones, 63% seen once. As to this clone: What it binds is unknown.

Each donor's status was that of a healthy bone marrow donor. The study sampled nominally healthy donors, though unrecorded immune exposures were likely. V lost 6 bases and J 7 bases, leaving 15 bases between the germline ends. Germline lookup yields CDR1 SNHLY and CDR2 FYNNEI. The CDR3 is 14 amino acids. The sequence derives from a woman in her thirties or forties in good health and CMV-seropositive. The sequencing input was PBMCs. J is TRBJ2-2 and V is TRBV2; D gene ambiguous. The CDR3: CASRESFPSGELFF. CDR3 in DNA: TGTGCCAGCAGGGAGAGCTTTCCGAGCGGGGAGCTGTTTTTT.